The source of this T cell receptor beta chain is a study of blood T cell repertoires in COVID-19. Turning to the study itself: Donors in the United States, Italy and Spain gave samples during acute or convalescent COVID-19. T cells, B-cell-depleted T cells, or PBMCs supplied cDNA or gDNA.

Assay used: immunoSEQ multiplex PCR; TCRdb lists only in-frame clones, some missing. The sample holds roughly 170,000 clones, about 72% seen once. Researchers sorted participants into cohorts using their self-reported clinical history. The study counted Cohort 3 donors as recovered given two negative PCRs, clearance, or symptom resolution. V lost 4 bases, J lost 3 bases, and 12 bases lay in between. There are 15 residues in the CDR3. Germline CDR1 SGHVS, CDR2 FNYEAQ. Sample: PBMCs or T cells enriched from blood (not recorded which). The chain carries TRBV7-6 and TRBJ2-2, with D possibly being TRBD2 (7 bases). This TCR was recovered from a woman in her forties or fifties who had recovered from COVID-19. The CDR3 is CASSSIGGDTGELFF. The CDR3 bases are TGTGCCAGCAGCTCGATAGGGGGGGACACCGGGGAGCTGTTTTTT.